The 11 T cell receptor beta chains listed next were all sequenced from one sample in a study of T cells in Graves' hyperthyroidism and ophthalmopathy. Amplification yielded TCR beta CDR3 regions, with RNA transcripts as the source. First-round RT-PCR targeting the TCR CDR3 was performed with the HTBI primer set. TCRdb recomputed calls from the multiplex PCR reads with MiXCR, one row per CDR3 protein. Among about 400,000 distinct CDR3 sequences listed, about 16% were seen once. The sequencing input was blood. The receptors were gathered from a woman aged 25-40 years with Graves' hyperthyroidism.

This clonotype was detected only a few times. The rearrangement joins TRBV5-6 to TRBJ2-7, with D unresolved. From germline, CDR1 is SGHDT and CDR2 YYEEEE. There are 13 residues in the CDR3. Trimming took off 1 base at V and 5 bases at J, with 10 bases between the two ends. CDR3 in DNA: TGTGCCAGCAGCTTGTCTCCGCACAACGAGCAGTACTTC. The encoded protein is CASSLSPHNEQYF.

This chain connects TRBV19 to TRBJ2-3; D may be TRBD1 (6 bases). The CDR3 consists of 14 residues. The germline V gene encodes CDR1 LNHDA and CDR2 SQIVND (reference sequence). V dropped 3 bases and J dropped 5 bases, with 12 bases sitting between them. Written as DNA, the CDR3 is TGTGCCAGTAGTATCTACAGGGTGGAAGATACGCAGTATTTT. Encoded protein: CASSIYRVEDTQYF.

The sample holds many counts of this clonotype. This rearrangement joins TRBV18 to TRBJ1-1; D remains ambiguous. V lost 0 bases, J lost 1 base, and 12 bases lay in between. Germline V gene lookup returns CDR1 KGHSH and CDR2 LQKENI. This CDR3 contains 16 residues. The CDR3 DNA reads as TGTGCCAGCTCACCACCTCATGGAAACCGGAACACTGAAGCTTTCTTT. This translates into CASSPPHGNRNTEAFF. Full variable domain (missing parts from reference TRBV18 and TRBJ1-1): NAGVMQNPRHLVRRRGQEARLRCSPMKGHSHVYWYRQLPEEGLKFMVYLQKENIIDESGMPKERFSAEFPKEGPSILRIQQVVRGDSAAYFCASSPPHGNRNTEAFFGQGTRLTVV.

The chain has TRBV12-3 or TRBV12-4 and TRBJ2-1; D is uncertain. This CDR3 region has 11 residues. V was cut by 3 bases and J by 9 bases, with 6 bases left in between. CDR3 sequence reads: CASSFHSEQFF. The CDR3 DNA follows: TGTGCCAGCAGTTTCCACAGTGAGCAGTTCTTC.

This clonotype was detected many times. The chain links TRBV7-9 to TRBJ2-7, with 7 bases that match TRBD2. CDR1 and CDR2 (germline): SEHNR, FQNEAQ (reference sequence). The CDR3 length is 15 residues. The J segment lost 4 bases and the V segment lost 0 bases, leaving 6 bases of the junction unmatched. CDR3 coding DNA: TGTGCCAGCAGCTTAGCAGGGCCTAGCGGTTACGAGCAGTACTTC. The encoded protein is CASSLAGPSGYEQYF. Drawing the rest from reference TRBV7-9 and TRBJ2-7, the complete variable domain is DTGVSQNPRHKITKRGQNVTFRCDPISEHNRLYWYRQTLGQGPEFLTYFQNEAQLEKSRLLSDRFSAERPKGSFSTLEIQRTEQGDSAMYLCASSLAGPSGYEQYFGPGTRLTVT.

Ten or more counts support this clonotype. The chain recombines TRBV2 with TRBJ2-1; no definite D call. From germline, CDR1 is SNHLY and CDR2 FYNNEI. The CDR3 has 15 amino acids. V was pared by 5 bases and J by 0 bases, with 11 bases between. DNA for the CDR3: TGTGCCAGCAGTCCCACATGGAGCTCCTACAATGAGCAGTTCTTC. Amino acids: CASSPTWSSYNEQFF. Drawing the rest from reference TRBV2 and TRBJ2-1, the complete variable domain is EPEVTQTPSHQVTQMGQEVILRCVPISNHLYFYWYRQILGQKVEFLVSFYNNEISEKSEIFDDQFSVERPDGSNFTLKIRSTKLEDSAMYFCASSPTWSSYNEQFFGPGTRLTVL.

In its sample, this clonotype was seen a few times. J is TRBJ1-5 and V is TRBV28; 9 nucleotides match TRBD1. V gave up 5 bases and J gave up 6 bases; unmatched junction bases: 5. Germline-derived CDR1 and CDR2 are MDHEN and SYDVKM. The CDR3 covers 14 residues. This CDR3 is CASSLRQGGQPQHF. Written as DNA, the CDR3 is TGTGCCAGCAGTCTCCGACAGGGGGGTCAGCCCCAGCATTTT.

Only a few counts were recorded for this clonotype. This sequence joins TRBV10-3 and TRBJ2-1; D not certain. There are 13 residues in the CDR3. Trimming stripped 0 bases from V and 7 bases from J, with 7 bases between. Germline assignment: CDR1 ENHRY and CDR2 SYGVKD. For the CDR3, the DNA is TGTGCCATCAGTGAGTCACCGGCGAATGAGCAGTTCTTC. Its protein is CAISESPANEQFF.

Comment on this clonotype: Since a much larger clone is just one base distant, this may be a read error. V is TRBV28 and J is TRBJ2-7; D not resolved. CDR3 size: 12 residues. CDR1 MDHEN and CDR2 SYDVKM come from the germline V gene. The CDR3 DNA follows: TGTGCCAGCGGTTTACAGAGTTACGAGCAGTACTTC. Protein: CASGLQSYEQYF.

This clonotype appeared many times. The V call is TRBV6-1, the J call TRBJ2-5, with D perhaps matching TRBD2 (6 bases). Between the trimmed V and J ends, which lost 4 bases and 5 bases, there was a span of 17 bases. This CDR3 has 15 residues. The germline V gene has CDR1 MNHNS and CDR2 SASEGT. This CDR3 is CASSAMGGVEETQYF. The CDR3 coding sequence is TGTGCCAGCAGTGCCATGGGGGGAGTGGAGGAGACCCAGTACTTC.

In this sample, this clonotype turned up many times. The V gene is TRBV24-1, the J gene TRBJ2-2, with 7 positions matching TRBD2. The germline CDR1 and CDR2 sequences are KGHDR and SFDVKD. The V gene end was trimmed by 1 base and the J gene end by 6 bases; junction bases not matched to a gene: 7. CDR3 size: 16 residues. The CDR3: CATSDFRGLVPGELFF. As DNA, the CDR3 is TGTGCCACCAGTGATTTTCGAGGACTAGTCCCCGGGGAGCTGTTTTTT.